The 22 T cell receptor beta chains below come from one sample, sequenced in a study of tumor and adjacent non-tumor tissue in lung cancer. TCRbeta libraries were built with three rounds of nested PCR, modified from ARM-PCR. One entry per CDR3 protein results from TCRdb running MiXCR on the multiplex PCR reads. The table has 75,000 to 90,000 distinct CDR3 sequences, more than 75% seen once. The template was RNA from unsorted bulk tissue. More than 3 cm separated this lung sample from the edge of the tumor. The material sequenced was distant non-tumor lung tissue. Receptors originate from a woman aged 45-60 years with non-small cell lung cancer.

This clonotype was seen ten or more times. CDR3 in DNA: TGTGCCTGGAGTGTAATATATGAGCAGTTCTTC. Translation: CAWSVIYEQFF. This chain links TRBV30 with TRBJ2-1; D not resolved. Trimming removed 0 bases from V and 8 bases from J, with 5 bases in between. The germline V gene has CDR1 GTSNPN and CDR2 SVGIG (reference sequence). This CDR3 is built from 11 residues.

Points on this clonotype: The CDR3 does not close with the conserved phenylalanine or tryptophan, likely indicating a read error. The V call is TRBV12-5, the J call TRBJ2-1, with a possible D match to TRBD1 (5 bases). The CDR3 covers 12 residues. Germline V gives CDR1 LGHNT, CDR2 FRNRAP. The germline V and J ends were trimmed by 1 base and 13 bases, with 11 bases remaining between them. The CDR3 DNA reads TGTGCTAGTGGTTTGGAAGACAGAGATCAGTTCTTA. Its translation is CASGLEDRDQFL.

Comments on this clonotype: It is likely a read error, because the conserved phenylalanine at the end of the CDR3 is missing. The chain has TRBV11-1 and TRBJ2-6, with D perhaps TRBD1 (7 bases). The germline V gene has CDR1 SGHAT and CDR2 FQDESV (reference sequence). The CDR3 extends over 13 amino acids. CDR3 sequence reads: CASSTGEANILTH. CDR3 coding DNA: TGTGCCAGTTCCACAGGGGAGGCCAACATCCTGACTCAC.

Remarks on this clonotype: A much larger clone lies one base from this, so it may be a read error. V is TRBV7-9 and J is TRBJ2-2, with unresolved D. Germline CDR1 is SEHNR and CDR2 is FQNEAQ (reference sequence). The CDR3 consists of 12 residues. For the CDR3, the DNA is TGTACCAGCAGCTCCTACACCGGGGAGCTGTTTTTT. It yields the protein CTSSSYTGELFF. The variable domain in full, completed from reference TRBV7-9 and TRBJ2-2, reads DTGVSQNPRHKITKRGQNVTFRCDPISEHNRLYWYRQTLGQGPEFLTYFQNEAQLEKSRLLSDRFSAERPKGSFSTLEIQRTEQGDSAMYLCTSSSYTGELFFGEGSRLTVL.

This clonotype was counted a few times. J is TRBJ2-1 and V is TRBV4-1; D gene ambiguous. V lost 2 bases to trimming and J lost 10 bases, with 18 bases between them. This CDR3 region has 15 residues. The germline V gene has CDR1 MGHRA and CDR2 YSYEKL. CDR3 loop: CASSQNQISFNEQFF. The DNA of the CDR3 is TGCGCCAGCAGCCAAAATCAGATTAGCTTCAACGAGCAGTTCTTC.

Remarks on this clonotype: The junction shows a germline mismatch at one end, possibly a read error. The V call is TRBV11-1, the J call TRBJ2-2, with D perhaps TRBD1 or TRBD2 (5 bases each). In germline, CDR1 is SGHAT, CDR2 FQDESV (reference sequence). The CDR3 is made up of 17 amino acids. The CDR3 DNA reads TGTGCCAGAAGGACTGAGGAGAGAAGGGGCTACACAGGGGAGCTGTTTTTT. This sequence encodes CARRTEERRGYTGELFF.

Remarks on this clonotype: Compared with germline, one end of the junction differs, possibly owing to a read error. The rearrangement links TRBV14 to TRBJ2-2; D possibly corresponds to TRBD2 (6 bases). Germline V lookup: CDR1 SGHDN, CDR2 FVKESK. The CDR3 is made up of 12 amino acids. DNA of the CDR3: TGTGCCAGCATGCAAGGGATCGGGGGGCTGTTTTTT. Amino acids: CASMQGIGGLFF.

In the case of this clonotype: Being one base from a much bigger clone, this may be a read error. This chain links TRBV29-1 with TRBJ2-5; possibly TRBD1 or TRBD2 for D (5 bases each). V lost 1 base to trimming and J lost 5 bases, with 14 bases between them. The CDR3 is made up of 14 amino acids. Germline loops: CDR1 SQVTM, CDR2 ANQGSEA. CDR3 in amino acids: CSVEGGAEGETQYF. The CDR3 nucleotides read TGCAGCGTTGAAGGTGGGGCTGAGGGGGAGACCCAGTACTTC.

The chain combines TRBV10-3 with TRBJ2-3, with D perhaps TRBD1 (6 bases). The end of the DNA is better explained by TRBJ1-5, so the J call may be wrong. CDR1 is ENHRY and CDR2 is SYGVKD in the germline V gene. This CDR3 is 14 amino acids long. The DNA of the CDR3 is TGTGCCAACAGAGTAGCGGGAGGGGGAGATACGCAGCATTTT. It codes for CANRVAGGGDTQHF.

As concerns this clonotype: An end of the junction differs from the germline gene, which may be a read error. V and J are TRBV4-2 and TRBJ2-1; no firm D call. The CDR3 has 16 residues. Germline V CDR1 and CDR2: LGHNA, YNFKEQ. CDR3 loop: CARSQGLVEYNNEQLF. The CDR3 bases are TGTGCCAGGAGTCAAGGTTTAGTGGAATACAACAATGAGCAGCTCTTC.

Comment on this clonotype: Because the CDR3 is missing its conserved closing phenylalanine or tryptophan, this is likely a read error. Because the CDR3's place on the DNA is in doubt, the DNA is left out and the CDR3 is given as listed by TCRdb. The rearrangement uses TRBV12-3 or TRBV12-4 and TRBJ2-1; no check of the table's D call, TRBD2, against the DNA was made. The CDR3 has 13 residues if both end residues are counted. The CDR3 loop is CASSLGTGDEQFL.

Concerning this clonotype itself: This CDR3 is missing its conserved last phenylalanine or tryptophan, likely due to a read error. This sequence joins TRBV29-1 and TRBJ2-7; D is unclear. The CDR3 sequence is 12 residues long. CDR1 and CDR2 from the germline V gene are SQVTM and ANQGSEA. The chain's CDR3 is CSVESPYDEQYC. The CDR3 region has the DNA TGCAGCGTTGAGTCACCTTATGACGAACAGTACTGC.

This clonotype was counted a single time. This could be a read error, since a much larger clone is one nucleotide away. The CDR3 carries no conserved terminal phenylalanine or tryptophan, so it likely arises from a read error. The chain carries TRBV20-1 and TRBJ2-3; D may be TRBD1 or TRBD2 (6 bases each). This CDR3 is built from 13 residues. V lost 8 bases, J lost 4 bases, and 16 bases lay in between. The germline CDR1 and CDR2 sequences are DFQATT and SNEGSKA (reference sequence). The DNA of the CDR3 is TGCAGTTCAAGGGGGACGGGGGCAGATACGCAGTATTAT. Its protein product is CSSRGTGADTQYY.

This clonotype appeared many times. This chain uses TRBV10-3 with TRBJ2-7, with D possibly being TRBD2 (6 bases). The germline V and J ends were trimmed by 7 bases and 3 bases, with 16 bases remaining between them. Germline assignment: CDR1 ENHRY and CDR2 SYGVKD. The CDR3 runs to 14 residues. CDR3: CAIKSEGVSYEQYF. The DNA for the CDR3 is TGTGCCATCAAATCGGAGGGAGTAAGCTACGAGCAGTACTTC.

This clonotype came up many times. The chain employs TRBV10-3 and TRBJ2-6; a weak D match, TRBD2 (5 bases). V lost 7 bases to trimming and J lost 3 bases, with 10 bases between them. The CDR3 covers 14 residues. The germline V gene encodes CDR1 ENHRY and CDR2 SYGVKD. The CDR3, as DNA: TGTGCCATCAATGACGGGGATGGGGCCAACGTCCTGACTTTC. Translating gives CAINDGDGANVLTF.

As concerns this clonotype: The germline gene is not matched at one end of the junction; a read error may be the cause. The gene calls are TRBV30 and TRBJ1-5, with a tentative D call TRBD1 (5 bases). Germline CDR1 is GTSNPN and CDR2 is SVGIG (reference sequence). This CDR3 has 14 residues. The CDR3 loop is CAWSLEGTWRPHHF. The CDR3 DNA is TGTGCCTGGAGCCTAGAGGGGACGTGGCGGCCCCACCATTTT.

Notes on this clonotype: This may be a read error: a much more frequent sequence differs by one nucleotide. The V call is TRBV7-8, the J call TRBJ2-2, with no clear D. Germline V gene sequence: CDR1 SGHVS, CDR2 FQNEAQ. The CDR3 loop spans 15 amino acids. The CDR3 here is CPSSLGGPLTGELFF. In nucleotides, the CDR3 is TGTCCCAGCAGCTTAGGTGGACCGCTCACCGGGGAGCTGTTTTTT.

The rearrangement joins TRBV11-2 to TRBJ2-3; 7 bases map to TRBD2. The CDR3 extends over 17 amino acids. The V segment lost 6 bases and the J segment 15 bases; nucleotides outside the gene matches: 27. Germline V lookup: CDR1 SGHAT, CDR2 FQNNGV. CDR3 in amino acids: CASSSLAGAGEADIQYF. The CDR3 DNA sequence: TGTGCCAGCAGTTCGTTGGCGGGAGCGGGTGAGGCAGATATTCAATATTTT.

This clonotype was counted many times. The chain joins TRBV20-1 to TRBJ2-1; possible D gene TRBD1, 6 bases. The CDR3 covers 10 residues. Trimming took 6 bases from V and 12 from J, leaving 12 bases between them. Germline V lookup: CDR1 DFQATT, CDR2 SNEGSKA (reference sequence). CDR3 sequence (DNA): TGCAGTGCGCTAAGAGGGGGGCAGTTCTTC. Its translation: CSALRGGQFF.

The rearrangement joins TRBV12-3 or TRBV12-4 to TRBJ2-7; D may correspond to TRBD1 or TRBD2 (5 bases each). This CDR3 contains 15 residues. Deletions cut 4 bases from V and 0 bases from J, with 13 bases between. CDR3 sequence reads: CASSSGASNSYEQYF. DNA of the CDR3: TGTGCCAGCAGTTCCGGGGCTAGTAACTCCTACGAGCAGTACTTC.

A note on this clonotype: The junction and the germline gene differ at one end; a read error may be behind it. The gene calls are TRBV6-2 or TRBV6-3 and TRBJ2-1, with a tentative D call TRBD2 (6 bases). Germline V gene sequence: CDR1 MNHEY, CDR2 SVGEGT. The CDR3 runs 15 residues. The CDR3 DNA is TGTGCCAGCAGTTACTCAGTGTCGGGAGACTATGAGCAGTTTTTC. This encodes CASSYSVSGDYEQFF.

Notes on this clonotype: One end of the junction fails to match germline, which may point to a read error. This CDR3 is CASSMPSRGNGYTF. In DNA, the CDR3 is TGTGCCAGCAGCATGCCGTCCAGGGGGAATGGCTACACTTTC. V and J are TRBV5-6 and TRBJ1-2, with 7 bases lining up with TRBD1. The CDR3 is 14 residues long. CDR1 is SGHDT and CDR2 is YYEEEE in the germline V gene.